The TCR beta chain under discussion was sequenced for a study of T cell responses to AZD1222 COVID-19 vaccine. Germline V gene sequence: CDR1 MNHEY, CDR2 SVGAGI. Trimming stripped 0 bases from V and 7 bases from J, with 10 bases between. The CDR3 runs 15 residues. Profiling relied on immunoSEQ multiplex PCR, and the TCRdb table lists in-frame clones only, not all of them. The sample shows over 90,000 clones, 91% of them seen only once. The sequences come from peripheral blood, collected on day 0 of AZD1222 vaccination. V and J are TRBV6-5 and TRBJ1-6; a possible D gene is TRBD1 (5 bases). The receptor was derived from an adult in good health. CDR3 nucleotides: TGTGCCAGCAGTTACTCGATCTCAGGGAATTCACCCCTCCACTTT. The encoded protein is CASSYSISGNSPLHF.